This entry lists 20 T cell receptor beta chains sequenced from one sample in a study of cytomegalovirus exposure and HLA in healthy donors. Both 60 Vbeta primers and 13 Jbeta primers went into the PCR. Using immunoSEQ multiplex PCR, the repertoire was profiled, and TCRdb retains in-frame clones only, with some absent. In the table there are tens of thousands of clones, 75% to 80% of which are singletons. Material for sequencing was PBMCs. The receptors come from a woman between 40 and 50 years old in good health and CMV-seropositive.

The rearrangement uses TRBV5-4 and TRBJ2-2, with D perhaps matching TRBD1 (6 bases). V was clipped by 2 bases and J by 0 bases, with 11 bases between them. The CDR3 consists of 16 residues. In germline, CDR1 is SGHNT, CDR2 YYREEE (reference sequence). The CDR3 nucleotides read TGTGCCAGCAGCTTAAGGGGGACCGCGAACACCGGGGAGCTGTTTTTT. It translates to CASSLRGTANTGELFF. The full variable domain, with the rest looked up from reference TRBV5-4 and TRBJ2-2, is ETGVTQSPTHLIKTRGQQVTLRCSSQSGHNTVSWYQQALGQGPQFIFQYYREEENGRGNFPPRFSGLQFPNYSSELNVNALELDDSALYLCASSLRGTANTGELFFGEGSRLTVL.

The CDR3 region is CASSNRAGGQQFF. The CDR3 DNA is TGTGCCAGCTCAAACCGGGCGGGGGGACAGCAGTTCTTC. V usage is TRBV18 and J usage is TRBJ2-1; 8 bases line up with TRBD2. The germline V gene has CDR1 KGHSH and CDR2 LQKENI. The CDR3 sequence is 13 residues long. Trimming cost V 5 bases and J 11 bases; bases outside gene matches: 8.

This clone was seen only once. The chain recombines TRBV7-3 with TRBJ2-6; D is uncertain. V lost 4 bases and J lost 0, with 10 bases in between. The CDR3 extends over 16 amino acids. Germline CDR1 and CDR2: SGHTA and FQGTGA. CDR3 nucleotides: TGTGCCAGCAGCTCCCAACCGGTCTCTGGGGCCAACGTCCTGACTTTC. Translation: CASSSQPVSGANVLTF.

This chain uses TRBV15 with TRBJ1-4; D may be TRBD1 (5 bases). The CDR3 runs 15 residues. The germline V gene encodes CDR1 LNHNV and CDR2 YYDKDF (reference sequence). Trimming took off 2 bases at V and 8 bases at J, with 15 bases between the two ends. The CDR3 region is CATSRQGQGGEKLFF. Here the CDR3 DNA reads TGTGCCACCAGCAGACAAGGGCAGGGAGGGGAAAAACTGTTTTTT.

This CDR3 reads CASSLEPSGGGGSYEQYF. In DNA form, the CDR3 reads TGTGCCAGCAGCTTAGAGCCTAGCGGGGGGGGTGGTTCCTACGAGCAGTACTTC. V usage is TRBV7-6 and J usage is TRBJ2-7; 12 bases map to TRBD2. V dropped 1 base and J dropped 1; count of bases not matched to a gene: 8. CDR1 is SGHVS and CDR2 is FNYEAQ in the germline V gene. The CDR3 contains 18 residues.

The chain recombines TRBV7-6 with TRBJ1-1; D is undetermined. V lost 7 bases to trimming and J lost 4 bases, with 13 bases between them. The CDR3 extends over 13 amino acids. Germline V gene sequence: CDR1 SGHVS, CDR2 FNYEAQ. This chain's CDR3 is CASTPAGSTEAFF. In DNA form, the CDR3 reads TGTGCCAGCACCCCCGCGGGGAGCACTGAAGCTTTCTTT.

This chain joins TRBV6-1 and TRBJ1-5; 7 nucleotides agree with TRBD1. J gave up 3 bases and V 3 bases, and 5 bases lay outside the gene matches. The CDR3 is 15 residues long. CDR1 and CDR2 from the germline V gene are MNHNS and SASEGT. For the CDR3, the DNA is TGTGCCAGCAGTGAGGGACAGTCCCACAATCAGCCCCAGCATTTT. Translating it yields CASSEGQSHNQPQHF.

The rearrangement links TRBV7-2 to TRBJ1-5; 9 nucleotides align to TRBD1. Trimming took 5 bases from V and 10 from J; bases not matched to a gene: 9. From germline, CDR1 is SGHTA and CDR2 FQGNSA. The CDR3 runs 14 residues. CDR3 in amino acids: CASSQQGASEPQHF. The CDR3 DNA follows: TGTGCCAGCAGCCAACAGGGGGCGTCCGAACCCCAGCATTTT.

The chain employs TRBV5-1 and TRBJ1-4; D is ambiguous. Germline V gene data show CDR1 as SGHRS and CDR2 as YFSETQ. The CDR3 is 13 amino acids. With 2 bases removed from V and 8 bases from J, the gap between germline ends came to 10 bases. DNA for the CDR3: TGCGCCAGCAGCTTCTGGGGAGGCGAAAAACTGTTTTTT. Its protein is CASSFWGGEKLFF. Full variable domain (rest looked up from reference TRBV5-1 and TRBJ1-4): KAGVTQTPRYLIKTRGQQVTLSCSPISGHRSVSWYQQTPGQGLQFLFEYFSETQRNKGNFPGRFSGRQFSNSRSEMNVSTLELGDSALYLCASSFWGGEKLFFGSGTQLSVL.

In its sample, this clone was seen a few times. V gene TRBV28 combines with J gene TRBJ2-7; unclear D gene. The ends were cut back, 2 bases at V and 4 bases at J, with 6 bases in the middle. CDR3 length: 12 residues. Germline V CDR1 and CDR2: MDHEN, SYDVKM. CDR3 sequence reads: CASSLGRYEQYF. The CDR3 DNA reads TGTGCCAGCAGTTTAGGGCGATACGAGCAGTACTTC.

The V gene is TRBV10-3, the J gene TRBJ2-7; tentatively, D is TRBD1 (6 bases). The length of the CDR3 is 15 residues. The V and J ends lost 7 bases and 6 bases respectively, with 22 bases between them. Germline V gives CDR1 ENHRY, CDR2 SYGVKD. CDR3 in DNA: TGTGCCATCACTCCGAACGGCAGGGGTGCGGCCGAGCAGTACTTC. It codes for CAITPNGRGAAEQYF.

The chain has TRBV6-5 and TRBJ2-5, with TRBD2 matching over 9 bases. Trimming took 5 bases from V and 13 from J; bases not matched to a gene: 14. This CDR3 is built from 14 residues. Germline CDR1 reads MNHEY; CDR2 reads SVGAGI. The CDR3 bases are TGTGCCAGCAGTCCCGGACTAGCGACAAGAAATCTGTACTTC. Translating it yields CASSPGLATRNLYF.

The rearrangement links TRBV6-5 to TRBJ1-2; D is unclear. The germline CDR1 and CDR2 sequences are MNHEY and SVGAGI. V was pared by 5 bases and J by 8 bases, with 21 bases between. The length of the CDR3 is 15 residues. The CDR3 protein is CASSQRAGLGGGYTF. The CDR3 coding sequence is TGTGCCAGCAGTCAGAGGGCAGGCCTCGGAGGGGGCTACACCTTC.

This chain links TRBV2 with TRBJ1-2; TRBD1 aligns across 8 bases. This CDR3 has 13 residues. Trimming cost V 6 bases and J 6 bases; bases outside gene matches: 6. Germline-derived CDR1 and CDR2 are SNHLY and FYNNEI. CDR3 sequence reads: CASRPLTGDGYTF. CDR3 sequence (DNA): TGTGCCAGCAGACCCTTGACAGGGGATGGCTACACCTTC. Full variable domain (missing parts from reference TRBV2 and TRBJ1-2): EPEVTQTPSHQVTQMGQEVILRCVPISNHLYFYWYRQILGQKVEFLVSFYNNEISEKSEIFDDQFSVERPDGSNFTLKIRSTKLEDSAMYFCASRPLTGDGYTFGSGTRLTVV.

V is TRBV19 and J is TRBJ2-5; 10 nucleotides line up with TRBD1. The germline CDR1 and CDR2 sequences are LNHDA and SQIVND (reference sequence). The CDR3 sequence is 15 residues long. The V segment lost 5 bases and the J segment 2 bases; nucleotides outside the gene matches: 5. The CDR3, as DNA: TGTGCCAGTAGTCTCCCGGGACAGGGGCAAGAGACCCAGTACTTC. It encodes CASSLPGQGQETQYF.

V usage is TRBV10-2 and J usage is TRBJ2-3, with D uncertain. The CDR3 spans 14 residues. The germline V gene encodes CDR1 WSHSY and CDR2 SAAADI. The V end was cut by 3 bases, the J end by 0 bases, with 7 bases between. CDR3 bases: TGCGCCAGCAGTGATCCCGGGAGCACAGATACGCAGTATTTT. The encoded protein is CASSDPGSTDTQYF.

V usage is TRBV25-1 and J usage is TRBJ1-1; D ambiguous. CDR3 length: 14 amino acids. Germline values: CDR1 MGHDK, CDR2 SYGVNS. Trimming cost V 6 bases and J 1 base, with 12 bases left between them. The CDR3 DNA is TGTGCCAGCAGCCCTCTTGGGAGGAACACTGAAGCTTTCTTT. This translates into CASSPLGRNTEAFF.

The rearrangement uses TRBV30 and TRBJ2-5, with D possibly matching TRBD1 (5 bases). The CDR3 spans 16 residues. Per germline, CDR1 GTSNPN and CDR2 SVGIG (reference sequence). V shed 0 bases and J shed 4 bases, with 18 bases lying between them. The CDR3 DNA sequence: TGTGCCTGGAGTGTAGGAGACAGATCAGACGGAGAGACCCAGTACTTC. As protein: CAWSVGDRSDGETQYF.

The CDR3 DNA sequence: TGTGCCAGCAGCGTCCGGGACACCTACGAGCAGTACTTC. Protein sequence: CASSVRDTYEQYF. The chain recombines TRBV7-2 with TRBJ2-7, with D tentatively TRBD1 (6 bases). Trimming stripped 5 bases from V and 2 bases from J, with 10 bases between. The CDR3 runs 13 residues. Germline V gene lookup returns CDR1 SGHTA and CDR2 FQGNSA.

The chain joins TRBV6-5 to TRBJ1-2; TRBD1 might be the D (5 bases). CDR1 is MNHEY, CDR2 SVGAGI, per germline. V was pared by 10 bases and J by 7 bases, with 16 bases between. The CDR3 has 12 amino acids. The CDR3 region has the DNA TGTGCCACTGGGACTCCTAGCCGTGGCTACACCTTC. Translation gives CATGTPSRGYTF.